This TCR beta chain was recovered during a study of blood T cell repertoires in COVID-19. Study information: Acute and convalescent COVID-19 samples came from the United States, Italy and Spain. The analysed material was cDNA or gDNA that came from T cells, B-cell-depleted T cells, or PBMCs.

Repertoires were generated with immunoSEQ multiplex PCR, while TCRdb's copy carries only in-frame clones and drops some. The repertoire holds approximately 500,000 clones, with approximately 88% as singletons. V dropped 3 bases and J dropped 3; count of bases not matched to a gene: 8. Germline-derived CDR1 and CDR2 are SGDLS and YYNGEE. The CDR3 loop spans 16 amino acids. This TCR derives from a woman aged 35 to 49 who had recovered from COVID-19. Source material: PBMCs or T cells enriched from blood (not recorded which). This chain uses TRBV9 with TRBJ1-2, with 10 nucleotides matching TRBD1. The CDR3 spells CASSDPGTGDDYGYTF. CDR3 DNA: TGTGCCAGCAGCGACCCCGGGACAGGGGACGACTATGGCTACACCTTC. Supplemented by reference TRBV9 and TRBJ1-2, the full variable domain reads DSGVTQTPKHLITATGQRVTLRCSPRSGDLSVYWYQQSLDQGLQFLIQYYNGEERAKGNILERFSAQQFPDLHSELNLSSLELGDSALYFCASSDPGTGDDYGYTFGSGTRLTVV.